One and the same sample provided the 22 T cell receptor beta chains below, sequenced in a study of cytomegalovirus exposure and HLA in healthy donors. Sequencing was performed with immunoSEQ multiplex PCR; in TCRdb, only in-frame clones are kept and a portion is missing. The sample records fewer than 200,000 clones, roughly 91% being singletons. Sequencing was done on a sample of PBMCs. All receptors derive from a man younger than 35 in good health and CMV-seropositive.

The CDR3 DNA follows: TGTGCCAGCAGCCCGATTAGGGGCAGTAATGAAAAACTGTTTTTT. It specifies CASSPIRGSNEKLFF. This chain uses TRBV7-6 with TRBJ1-4, with a weak D call TRBD1 (5 bases). Between the trimmed V and J ends, which lost 5 bases and 4 bases, there was a span of 14 bases. Germline CDR1 is SGHVS and CDR2 is FNYEAQ. The CDR3 length is 15 residues.

The V call is TRBV5-1, the J call TRBJ1-1, with D unclear. Trimming removed 2 bases at V and 0 bases at J, with 8 bases between. CDR3 length: 14 residues. Germline CDR1 SGHRS, CDR2 YFSETQ. The CDR3 coding sequence is TGCGCCAGCAGCTTATCAGGCATGAACACTGAAGCTTTCTTT. Protein: CASSLSGMNTEAFF.

The CDR3 spells CASSRTSGPYEQYF. The CDR3 DNA reads TGTGCCAGTAGTCGGACTAGCGGGCCCTACGAGCAGTACTTC. This rearrangement joins TRBV19 to TRBJ2-7; 11 nucleotides line up with TRBD2. The V and J ends lost 5 bases and 2 bases, in that order; junction bases with no gene match: 2. The CDR3 covers 14 residues. Germline-derived CDR1 and CDR2 are LNHDA and SQIVND (reference sequence).

The chain couples TRBV7-6 to TRBJ2-2; maybe TRBD2 (6 bases). There are 17 residues in the CDR3. V was shortened by 5 bases and J by 4 bases, with 20 bases between the two germline ends. The germline V gene encodes CDR1 SGHVS and CDR2 FNYEAQ. In DNA form, the CDR3 reads TGTGCCAGCAGCCTCCGGGGACTTTCCGGTACCACCGGGGAGCTGTTTTTT. This gives the protein CASSLRGLSGTTGELFF.

This chain connects TRBV4-1 to TRBJ1-4; D might be TRBD1 (5 bases). V was pared by 3 bases and J by 0 bases, with 14 bases between. The CDR3 has 17 amino acids. Germline V lookup: CDR1 MGHRA, CDR2 YSYEKL. The CDR3 loop reads CASSQFIGTSTNEKLFF. In DNA, the CDR3 is TGCGCCAGCAGCCAGTTTATTGGGACTTCAACTAATGAAAAACTGTTTTTT.

This clone was recorded a few times. The chain joins TRBV7-9 to TRBJ1-3; D remains unclear. CDR3 length: 12 amino acids. Germline V CDR1 and CDR2: SEHNR, FQNEAQ (reference sequence). Trimming pared 5 bases from V and 7 bases from J, leaving 9 bases between. The CDR3: CASSPRSNTIYF. CDR3 DNA sequence: TGTGCCAGCAGCCCCCGCAGTAACACCATATATTTT.

V is TRBV9 and J is TRBJ2-7; the D is unclear. The CDR3 loop spans 13 amino acids. Germline V gene sequence: CDR1 SGDLS, CDR2 YYNGEE. The V and J ends lost 0 bases and 5 bases respectively, with 9 bases between them. As DNA, the CDR3 is TGTGCCAGCAGCGTAGATATAGCCCACGAGCAGTACTTC. This translates into CASSVDIAHEQYF.

The V gene is TRBV5-6, the J gene TRBJ1-1, with 7 bases matching TRBD1. Losses at the gene ends were 0 bases for V and 6 bases for J; bases not matched to a gene: 5. This CDR3 is 14 amino acids long. Germline loops: CDR1 SGHDT, CDR2 YYEEEE. The DNA of the CDR3 is TGTGCCAGCAGCTTGGGACAGGGCTTCTCTGAAGCTTTCTTT. Its translation is CASSLGQGFSEAFF. Full variable domain (remainder filled in from reference TRBV5-6 and TRBJ1-1): DAGVTQSPTHLIKTRGQQVTLRCSPKSGHDTVSWYQQALGQGPQFIFQYYEEEERQRGNFPDRFSGHQFPNYSSELNVNALLLGDSALYLCASSLGQGFSEAFFGQGTRLTVV.

CDR3: CASTSGVTLNTEAFF. CDR3 nucleotides: TGTGCCAGCACCTCGGGGGTTACCTTGAACACTGAAGCTTTCTTT. The chain uses TRBV5-5 and TRBJ1-1; D may be TRBD1 (5 bases). CDR1 is SGHKS and CDR2 is YYEKEE in the germline V gene (reference sequence). V lost 6 bases, J lost 0 bases, and 15 bases lay in between. This CDR3 contains 15 residues.

The chain couples TRBV5-1 to TRBJ1-1, with 8 bases fitting TRBD1. Germline CDR1 is SGHRS and CDR2 is YFSETQ. The CDR3 consists of 13 residues. Unmatched junction bases numbered 10, after V lost 4 bases and J lost 11 bases. Here the CDR3 DNA reads TGCGCCAGCAGCACCTCGACAGGGGTTGAGGCTTTCTTT. It yields the protein CASSTSTGVEAFF. The full variable domain, its missing parts supplied by reference TRBV5-1 and TRBJ1-1, is KAGVTQTPRYLIKTRGQQVTLSCSPISGHRSVSWYQQTPGQGLQFLFEYFSETQRNKGNFPGRFSGRQFSNSRSEMNVSTLELGDSALYLCASSTSTGVEAFFGQGTRLTVV.

This clone was detected only once. The rearrangement uses TRBV30 and TRBJ1-4; 7 bases fit TRBD1. Germline CDR1 is GTSNPN and CDR2 is SVGIG (reference sequence). CDR3 length: 16 amino acids. The V gene end was trimmed by 4 bases and the J gene end by 4 bases; junction bases not matched to a gene: 12. CDR3 coding DNA: TGTGCCTGGAACCGGGACAGTGAGAATGTTAATGAAAAACTGTTTTTT. Its translation: CAWNRDSENVNEKLFF.

The chain couples TRBV2 to TRBJ1-5; D is unresolved. Trimming cost V 4 bases and J 4 bases, with 14 bases left between them. The CDR3 totals 15 residues. Per the germline V gene, CDR1 is SNHLY and CDR2 is FYNNEI. CDR3 sequence reads: CASSGSGIMNQPQHF. The DNA of the CDR3 is TGTGCCAGCAGTGGGTCAGGCATAATGAATCAGCCCCAGCATTTT.

This chain joins TRBV7-9 and TRBJ1-2; maybe TRBD1 (6 bases). The germline V gene encodes CDR1 SEHNR and CDR2 FQNEAQ (reference sequence). The CDR3 sequence is 15 residues long. Deletions cut 0 bases from V and 4 bases from J, with 12 bases between. CDR3 nucleotide sequence: TGTGCCAGCAGCTTAGCAGGGGGAAGTACCTATGGCTACACCTTC. Translating it yields CASSLAGGSTYGYTF. Looking up the rest from reference TRBV7-9 and TRBJ1-2 gives the full variable domain: DTGVSQNPRHKITKRGQNVTFRCDPISEHNRLYWYRQTLGQGPEFLTYFQNEAQLEKSRLLSDRFSAERPKGSFSTLEIQRTEQGDSAMYLCASSLAGGSTYGYTFGSGTRLTVV.

V and J are TRBV4-1 and TRBJ2-7, with 9 bases identical to TRBD1. The germline CDR1 and CDR2 sequences are MGHRA and YSYEKL. The CDR3 is made up of 14 amino acids. Losses at the gene ends were 4 bases for V and 3 bases for J; bases not matched to a gene: 4. The CDR3 region has the DNA TGCGCCAGCAGCCGGGGACAGGGCAACTACGAGCAGTACTTC. Translated, it gives CASSRGQGNYEQYF.

CDR3 loop: CASSYIRGSDTQYF. The CDR3 DNA reads as TGTGCCAGCAGTTACATACGAGGTTCAGATACGCAGTATTTT. The chain has TRBV6-5 and TRBJ2-3; D is unclear. Germline assignment: CDR1 MNHEY and CDR2 SVGAGI. With 2 bases removed from V and 4 bases from J, the gap between germline ends came to 10 bases. This CDR3 has 14 amino acids.

The J gene is TRBJ1-1, the V gene TRBV4-1; D ambiguous. Germline CDR1 reads MGHRA; CDR2 reads YSYEKL. Deletions cut 0 bases from V and 3 bases from J, with 5 bases between. The CDR3 is made up of 13 amino acids. For the CDR3, the DNA is TGCGCCAGCAGCCAAGACATGTACACTGAAGCTTTCTTT. Protein sequence: CASSQDMYTEAFF.

The chain is built from TRBV19 and TRBJ2-5; D is perhaps TRBD2 (6 bases). CDR1 is LNHDA, CDR2 SQIVND, per germline (reference sequence). Trimming cost V 5 bases and J 5 bases, with 12 bases left between them. The CDR3 is made up of 13 amino acids. The CDR3 nucleotides are TGTGCCAGTAGTCCGGGACTCCGGGAGACCCAGTACTTC. As protein: CASSPGLRETQYF. The variable domain in full, with the rest retrieved from reference TRBV19 and TRBJ2-5, is DGGITQSPKYLFRKEGQNVTLSCEQNLNHDAMYWYRQDPGQGLRLIYYSQIVNDFQKGDIAEGYSVSREKKESFPLTVTSAQKNPTAFYLCASSPGLRETQYFGPGTRLLVL.

The genes are TRBV29-1 and TRBJ2-5, with 7 bases identical to TRBD1. CDR1 and CDR2 (germline): SQVTM, ANQGSEA. This CDR3 spans 14 amino acids. J was trimmed by 2 bases and V by 5 bases; bases with no gene match: 8. CDR3 loop: CSVFPRDRQETQYF. In nucleotides, the CDR3 is TGCAGCGTTTTCCCCCGGGACAGACAAGAGACCCAGTACTTC. The full variable domain, with the rest looked up from reference TRBV29-1 and TRBJ2-5, is SAVISQKPSRDICQRGTSLTIQCQVDSQVTMMFWYRQQPGQSLTLIATANQGSEATYESGFVIDKFPISRPNLTFSTLTVSNMSPEDSSIYLCSVFPRDRQETQYFGPGTRLLVL.

This chain links TRBV19 with TRBJ2-7, with D hard to call. Trimming pared 2 bases from V and 5 bases from J, leaving 10 bases between. CDR3 length equals 13 residues. The germline V gene has CDR1 LNHDA and CDR2 SQIVND (reference sequence). The chain's CDR3 is CASSISGFDEQYF. CDR3 DNA: TGTGCCAGTAGTATATCAGGATTTGACGAGCAGTACTTC.

The chain recombines TRBV7-6 with TRBJ2-2, with D tentatively TRBD2 (6 bases). CDR3 length equals 13 residues. Trimming stripped 4 bases from V and 6 bases from J, with 9 bases between. Germline assignment: CDR1 SGHVS and CDR2 FNYEAQ. CDR3 coding DNA: TGTGCCAGCAGCTACGGGAGATCCGGGGAGCTGTTTTTT. It is translated as CASSYGRSGELFF.

The chain employs TRBV13 and TRBJ2-5; D is ambiguous. From germline, CDR1 is PRHDT and CDR2 FYEKMQ (reference sequence). The CDR3 is 12 residues long. With 4 bases removed from V and 5 bases from J, the gap between germline ends came to 8 bases. CDR3 in amino acids: CASSSTGETQYF. In nucleotides, the CDR3 is TGTGCCAGCAGCTCGACTGGGGAGACCCAGTACTTC.

This chain's CDR3 is CASSRTTRKAPRGSYNEQFF. DNA of the CDR3: TGTGCCAGCAGCCGAACGACTAGAAAAGCACCCCGCGGCTCCTACAATGAGCAGTTCTTC. This sequence joins TRBV28 and TRBJ2-1; possibly TRBD2 for D (6 bases). Germline loops: CDR1 MDHEN, CDR2 SYDVKM. Trimming left V 6 bases short and J 0 bases short, with 27 bases between. The CDR3 spans 20 residues.